Each of the 25 T cell receptor beta chains below was sequenced from the same sample in a study of beta chain features in type 1 diabetes. All of the isolated RNA was reverse transcribed, so expressed TCRB transcripts were sequenced. The assay was immunoSEQ multiplex PCR, and TCRdb's table has in-frame clones only and misses some. The sample includes approximately 400,000 clones, about 14% seen only once; the top ten take 0.019%. Sequenced sample: naive CD4+ T cells from blood. The receptors were gathered from a woman aged 18-29 years in good health.

This clone was observed a few times. The chain has TRBV29-1 and TRBJ1-1; D is uncertain. Germline V lookup: CDR1 SQVTM, CDR2 ANQGSEA. The CDR3 is 14 amino acids. V dropped 0 bases and J dropped 0 bases, with 8 bases sitting between them. CDR3 residues: CSVEEEGVNTEAFF. DNA for the CDR3: TGCAGCGTTGAAGAAGAGGGCGTGAACACTGAAGCTTTCTTT.

This clone appeared a few times. J is TRBJ1-2 and V is TRBV6-5; 8 nucleotides line up with TRBD1. Losses at the gene ends were 2 bases for V and 6 bases for J; bases not matched to a gene: 8. Germline V gene data show CDR1 as MNHEY and CDR2 as SVGAGI. CDR3 size: 15 residues. This CDR3 is CASSYRVRDRNGYTF. DNA of the CDR3: TGTGCCAGCAGTTACCGAGTCCGGGACAGGAATGGCTACACCTTC.

V gene TRBV27 combines with J gene TRBJ2-1; weak D call: TRBD1 (5 bases). Germline CDR1 and CDR2: MNHEY and SMNVEV (reference sequence). The length of the CDR3 is 14 residues. Trimming took 6 bases from V and 7 from J, leaving 16 bases between them. CDR3 residues: CASSKGSTLNEQFF. As DNA, the CDR3 is TGTGCCAGCAGCAAGGGGTCTACGTTGAATGAGCAGTTCTTC.

The sample holds a few counts of this clone. The chain links TRBV7-3 to TRBJ1-2, with D perhaps matching TRBD1 (6 bases). V shed 2 bases and J shed 8 bases, with 12 bases lying between them. The CDR3 is made up of 13 amino acids. From germline, CDR1 is SGHTA and CDR2 FQGTGA. The CDR3 reads CASSLQGMEGYTF. CDR3 nucleotides: TGTGCCAGCAGCTTACAGGGGATGGAGGGCTACACCTTC.

This clone was seen only a few times. An end of the junction does not agree with germline; a read error may underlie this. The rearrangement joins TRBV7-9 to TRBJ2-3; 10 bases map to TRBD2. Per germline, CDR1 SEHNR and CDR2 FQNEAQ (reference sequence). This CDR3 is 13 amino acids long. The CDR3 is CASSVAGGNTQYF. CDR3 nucleotide sequence: TGTGCCAGCAGCGTAGCGGGAGGAAATACGCAGTATTTT.

The J gene is TRBJ2-2, the V gene TRBV11-3, with D maybe TRBD1 (5 bases). The V gene lost 2 bases and the J gene lost 6 bases, with 7 bases spanning the gap. Looked up from germline, CDR1 is SGHNT and CDR2 is YENEEA. This CDR3 spans 13 amino acids. CDR3 in DNA: TGTGCCAGCAGCTTAAGGGGTCCCGGGGAGCTGTTTTTT. Protein product: CASSLRGPGELFF.

This clone was seen more than once but under ten times. The chain has TRBV7-9 and TRBJ2-3; D not certain. From germline, CDR1 is SEHNR and CDR2 FQNEAQ (reference sequence). V was trimmed by 1 base and J by 4 bases, leaving 12 bases between them. The CDR3 contains 15 residues. The CDR3 here is CASSLDSALPDTQYF. The CDR3 DNA reads TGTGCCAGCAGCTTAGATTCCGCGTTGCCAGATACGCAGTATTTT.

The chain employs TRBV6-5 and TRBJ1-1; D call uncertain. Trimming shortened V by 5 bases and J by 6 bases, and 13 bases separated the two germline ends. The CDR3 sequence is 13 residues long. Looked up from germline, CDR1 is MNHEY and CDR2 is SVGAGI. The CDR3 nucleotides are TGTGCCAGCAGTCCGCGAGGTCGGTCTGAAGCTTTCTTT. It codes for CASSPRGRSEAFF.

The rearrangement uses TRBV7-3 and TRBJ2-1; a weak D match, TRBD2 (6 bases). This CDR3 comprises 16 residues. Germline CDR1 reads SGHTA; CDR2 reads FQGTGA. Trimming removed 1 base at V and 6 bases at J, with 16 bases between. The DNA for the CDR3 is TGTGCCAGCAGCTTAATGGCGGGAAGTTTGGGCAATGAGCAGTTCTTC. It translates to CASSLMAGSLGNEQFF. Based on the CDR3 plus reference TRBV7-3 and TRBJ2-1, the full variable domain is GAGVSQTPSNKVTEKGKYVELRCDPISGHTALYWYRQSLGQGPEFLIYFQGTGAADDSGLPNDRFFAVRPEGSVSTLKIQRTERGDSAVYLCASSLMAGSLGNEQFFGPGTRLTVL.

The V and J genes are TRBV25-1 and TRBJ2-1; 7 nucleotides match TRBD2. Looked up from germline, CDR1 is MGHDK and CDR2 is SYGVNS. Trimming cost V 3 bases and J 3 bases; bases outside gene matches: 11. The CDR3 loop spans 17 amino acids. CDR3 sequence (DNA): TGTGCCAGCAGTGACCCCCCGGGAGGCACAAGCTACAATGAGCAGTTCTTC. The encoded protein is CASSDPPGGTSYNEQFF.

This clone was observed a few times. J is TRBJ1-1 and V is TRBV6-6, with D perhaps matching TRBD1 (5 bases). Germline V gene lookup returns CDR1 MNHNY and CDR2 SVGAGI (reference sequence). Trimming shortened V by 10 bases and J by 1 base, and 10 bases separated the two germline ends. The CDR3 runs to 12 residues. CDR3 region: CATRTGNTEAFF. CDR3 bases: TGTGCCACCCGAACAGGGAACACTGAAGCTTTCTTT.

This clone has a handful of counts. At the DNA level, this CDR3 is encoded by other sequences in the same sample as well. V usage is TRBV28 and J usage is TRBJ2-7; 7 nucleotides line up with TRBD2. This CDR3 has 14 residues. Germline lookup yields CDR1 MDHEN and CDR2 SYDVKM. With 4 bases clipped from V and 3 bases from J, the junction kept 6 bases outside the gene matches. The CDR3 spells CASSSPGGSYEQYF. The CDR3 DNA is TGTGCCAGCAGTTCCCCGGGCGGGAGCTACGAGCAGTACTTC.

The chain employs TRBV21-1 and TRBJ2-1; TRBD2, the D gene given by the table, was not confirmed from the DNA. TRBV21-1 is given as a pseudogene. The CDR3 is made up of 16 amino acids. Written as DNA, the CDR3 is TGTGCCAGCAGCAAAACGAGGCCGCCCGCGGGTGGTGAGCAGTTCTTC. Residues: CASSKTRPPAGGEQFF.

The chain recombines TRBV7-6 with TRBJ2-2; TRBD1 matches 9 bases. This CDR3 region has 14 residues. Germline CDR1 is SGHVS and CDR2 is FNYEAQ. J lost 6 bases, V lost 5 bases, and 4 bases had no gene match. The CDR3 bases are TGTGCCAGCAGCCCGGGACAGGGTGCCGGGGAGCTGTTTTTT. Residues: CASSPGQGAGELFF.

About this clone itself: The sample has other DNA sequences that encode this CDR3 too. The V call is TRBV20-1, the J call TRBJ2-1; weak D call: TRBD2 (5 bases). V lost 3 bases to trimming and J lost 7 bases, with 7 bases between them. Germline values: CDR1 DFQATT, CDR2 SNEGSKA (reference sequence). This CDR3 spans 11 amino acids. The CDR3 reads CSAREDNEQFF. CDR3 nucleotide sequence: TGCAGTGCTAGGGAGGATAATGAGCAGTTCTTC.

The chain combines TRBV7-2 with TRBJ2-3; D gene ambiguous. CDR3 size: 14 residues. Trimming left V 1 base short and J 2 bases short, with 7 bases between. From germline, CDR1 is SGHTA and CDR2 FQGNSA. The CDR3 DNA reads TGTGCCAGCAGCTTAGGAGCGACCACAGATACGCAGTATTTT. This translates into CASSLGATTDTQYF.

This clone was observed a handful of times. This chain links TRBV7-3 with TRBJ2-2; TRBD2 agrees at 12 bases. Germline values: CDR1 SGHTA, CDR2 FQGTGA. The junction had 5 bases not matched to a gene; V was cut back by 5 bases and J by 7 bases. The CDR3 has 15 amino acids. The CDR3: CASSLAGGRIGELFF. The CDR3 DNA reads TGTGCCAGCAGCCTAGCGGGAGGGAGGATCGGGGAGCTGTTTTTT. The full variable domain, in which reference TRBV7-3 and TRBJ2-2 provide the parts outside the CDR3, is GAGVSQTPSNKVTEKGKYVELRCDPISGHTALYWYRQSLGQGPEFLIYFQGTGAADDSGLPNDRFFAVRPEGSVSTLKIQRTERGDSAVYLCASSLAGGRIGELFFGEGSRLTVL.

The sample holds a few counts of this clone. This chain connects TRBV9 to TRBJ2-1; D is perhaps TRBD1 (6 bases). CDR1 is SGDLS, CDR2 YYNGEE, per germline. The CDR3 runs 16 residues. V was cut by 4 bases and J by 4 bases, with 18 bases left in between. CDR3 DNA sequence: TGTGCCAGCAGCCTATCCAGGGGCAGCGGATACAATGAGCAGTTCTTC. It is translated as CASSLSRGSGYNEQFF.

Only a few counts were recorded for this clone. The rearrangement links TRBV28 to TRBJ2-6; perhaps TRBD1 as D (5 bases). The CDR3 consists of 15 residues. From germline, CDR1 is MDHEN and CDR2 SYDVKM. Trimming removed 4 bases from V and 2 bases from J, with 9 bases in between. The CDR3 DNA reads TGTGCCAGCAGTTCCCCAGGGACTGGGGCCAACGTCCTGACTTTC. Its protein product is CASSSPGTGANVLTF. The full variable domain, completed using reference TRBV28 and TRBJ2-6, is DVKVTQSSRYLVKRTGEKVFLECVQDMDHENMFWYRQDPGLGLRLIYFSYDVKMKEKGDIPEGYSVSREKKERFSLILESASTNQTSMYLCASSSPGTGANVLTFGAGSRLTVL.

CDR3 bases: TGTGCCAGCAGTTTACAATACAGGGGCCGCTTTAAGGAAGAGACCCAGTACTTC. Its translation is CASSLQYRGRFKEETQYF. The gene calls are TRBV28 and TRBJ2-5; 7 positions agree with TRBD1. The CDR3 loop spans 18 amino acids. Germline-derived CDR1 and CDR2 are MDHEN and SYDVKM. Germline trimming cut 2 bases from V and 3 bases from J; bases unmatched to any gene: 15.

This clone was observed a handful of times. The gene calls are TRBV5-4 and TRBJ1-2; 8 nucleotides line up with TRBD1. CDR1 is SGHNT, CDR2 YYREEE, per germline (reference sequence). The CDR3 is 13 residues long. V was clipped by 5 bases and J by 7 bases; unmatched bases: 7. CDR3 loop: CASSPDRVRGYTF. The CDR3, as DNA: TGTGCCAGCAGTCCGGACAGGGTACGTGGCTACACCTTC.

The CDR3 sequence is CASSVSSGRDETQYF. The CDR3 DNA sequence: TGTGCCAGCAGCGTATCTAGCGGGAGGGACGAGACCCAGTACTTC. The chain couples TRBV9 to TRBJ2-5; 12 nucleotides align to TRBD2. Trimming at V came to 1 base and at J to 5 bases, leaving 3 bases not matched to a gene. CDR3 length: 15 amino acids. Germline loops: CDR1 SGDLS, CDR2 YYNGEE.

This clone came up a few times. The chain uses TRBV29-1 and TRBJ2-7, with D perhaps TRBD1 (6 bases). There are 12 residues in the CDR3. V dropped 7 bases and J dropped 2 bases, with 12 bases sitting between them. CDR1 SQVTM and CDR2 ANQGSEA come from the germline V gene. This CDR3 reads CSGGDTTYEQYF. The CDR3 DNA reads TGCAGCGGAGGGGACACGACCTACGAGCAGTACTTC.

This clone was detected only a few times. This chain links TRBV30 with TRBJ2-1, with D unclear. CDR1 is GTSNPN, CDR2 SVGIG, per germline (reference sequence). CDR3 size: 14 residues. V dropped 0 bases and J dropped 4 bases, with 10 bases sitting between them. Here the CDR3 reads CAWSVYRVYNEQFF. CDR3 in DNA: TGTGCCTGGAGTGTATATCGGGTTTACAATGAGCAGTTCTTC.

In its sample, this clone was seen a few times. The chain couples TRBV7-2 to TRBJ1-5, with no clear D. Trimming shortened V by 5 bases and J by 3 bases, and 5 bases separated the two germline ends. Germline V gene sequence: CDR1 SGHTA, CDR2 FQGNSA. The CDR3 runs to 12 residues. The CDR3 nucleotides are TGTGCCAGCAGCCCGTCCAATCAGCCCCAGCATTTT. Translation gives CASSPSNQPQHF.